A selection of T cell receptor beta chains follows, all from one sample in a study of blood T cells in healthy people across ages. TCRdb re-analysed the 5' RACE reads in MiXCR, keeping a single row per CDR3 protein. The repertoire has about 1.4 million distinct CDR3 sequences, almost 60% of them found once; the top ten carry 5% to 7%. Sequenced material: blood. The origin of the receptors is a man aged 18-30 years in good health. Each CDR3 is given without its conserved first and last residue.

cdr3_length,j_call,v_call,cdr3_aa
13,TRBJ1-2,TRBV20-1,SEGEQDIFNNGYT
13,TRBJ2-7,TRBV29-1,SVTGRGPGGYEQY
11,TRBJ2-3,TRBV29-1,SVTSGSTDTQY
17,TRBJ2-6,TRBV6-2/TRBV6-3,ASTTFRGTGGAGANVLT
9,TRBJ2-5,TRBV6-2/TRBV6-3,ASNHRGQEY
13,TRBJ1-6,TRBV10-3,AISESWGTNSPLH
10,TRBJ2-1,TRBV28,ASGQGTHEQF
11,TRBJ1-2,TRBV4-2,ASSQMSGYGYT
11,TRBJ2-1,TRBV6-2/TRBV6-3,ASSYAPAQWQF
16,TRBJ2-1,TRBV20-1,SPKNTGDSESSYNEQF
10,TRBJ2-7,TRBV20-1,SARDRGSEQY
10,TRBJ2-7,TRBV20-1,SASGGIHEQY
9,TRBJ2-2,TRBV15,ATTRGGELF
11,TRBJ2-7,TRBV27,ASSYTGNYEQY
13,TRBJ2-2,TRBV20-1,SARGMRTNTGELF
10,TRBJ1-2,TRBV7-9,ASSFKEGGYT
14,TRBJ2-7,TRBV6-1,ASAGEGRVLTYEQY
13,TRBJ2-1,TRBV2,ASIGTSGVYNEQF
12,TRBJ1-2,TRBV6-1,ASSEIARNYGYT
10,TRBJ2-7,TRBV11-2,ASSSLPERQY
12,TRBJ2-2,TRBV7-9,ASSPTLSPGELF
12,TRBJ1-1,TRBV3-1,ASGDRAWGTEAF
13,TRBJ1-2,TRBV7-6,ASSLGALDRDGYT
13,TRBJ2-3,TRBV24-1,ATSDPSGHTDTQY
16,TRBJ2-5,TRBV3-1,ASSQDQEAGGFNNEQY